The 22 T cell receptor beta chains below all came from one sample that was sequenced in a study of blood T cell repertoires in COVID-19. Data came from immunoSEQ multiplex PCR; TCRdb stores just in-frame clones and leaves some out. Here the sample spans about 400,000 clones, around 90% being singletons. The specimen sequenced was peripheral blood. Every receptor here comes from a human donor in a cohort sampled during active COVID-19.

This sequence joins TRBV6-5 and TRBJ2-7; TRBD1 aligns across 7 bases. Trimming at V came to 6 bases and at J to 4 bases, leaving 0 bases not matched to a gene. Germline-derived CDR1 and CDR2 are MNHEY and SVGAGI. The CDR3 consists of 11 residues. CDR3 amino acids: CASSRGYEQYF. CDR3 coding DNA: TGTGCCAGCAGCAGGGGGTACGAGCAGTACTTC.

The V and J genes are TRBV19 and TRBJ2-3; a weak D match, TRBD2 (6 bases). This CDR3 contains 16 residues. V was pared by 7 bases and J by 2 bases, with 19 bases between. Looked up from germline, CDR1 is LNHDA and CDR2 is SQIVND (reference sequence). The CDR3 region is CASNPISAGPTDTQYF. CDR3 bases: TGTGCCAGTAATCCCATTTCCGCGGGGCCCACAGATACGCAGTATTTT.

This chain connects TRBV18 to TRBJ2-7; 12 bases map to TRBD2. The CDR3 has 14 residues. Germline loops: CDR1 KGHSH, CDR2 LQKENI. V was clipped by 5 bases and J by 5 bases; unmatched bases: 4. CDR3 residues: CASSASGGAHEQYF. For the CDR3, the DNA is TGTGCCAGCTCAGCTAGCGGGGGGGCCCACGAGCAGTACTTC.

The V gene is TRBV28, the J gene TRBJ1-5, with a possible D match to TRBD1 (6 bases). This CDR3 is 16 amino acids long. With 5 bases removed from V and 0 bases from J, the gap between germline ends came to 14 bases. Germline lookup yields CDR1 MDHEN and CDR2 SYDVKM. DNA of the CDR3: TGTGCCAGCAGTAATGACAGGCACAATAGCAATCAGCCCCAGCATTTT. This translates into CASSNDRHNSNQPQHF. Using reference TRBV28 and TRBJ1-5 for the parts outside the CDR3, the full variable domain is DVKVTQSSRYLVKRTGEKVFLECVQDMDHENMFWYRQDPGLGLRLIYFSYDVKMKEKGDIPEGYSVSREKKERFSLILESASTNQTSMYLCASSNDRHNSNQPQHFGDGTRLSIL.

V usage is TRBV30 and J usage is TRBJ2-7, with TRBD2 matching 12 bases. This CDR3 has 18 amino acids. Germline V CDR1 and CDR2: GTSNPN, SVGIG (reference sequence). The ends lost 3 bases at V and 7 bases at J; junction bases unmatched: 19. The CDR3 region has the DNA TGTGCCTGGAGGGACCTCCTAGCGGGAGGGCCACTCCCGGGGGAGCAGTACTTC. Its protein is CAWRDLLAGGPLPGEQYF. The whole variable domain, filled in from reference TRBV30 and TRBJ2-7, reads SQTIHQWPATLVQPVGSPLSLECTVEGTSNPNLYWYRQAAGRGLQLLFYSVGIGQISSEVPQNLSASRPQDRQFILSSKKLLLSDSGFYLCAWRDLLAGGPLPGEQYFGPGTRLTVT.

This chain uses TRBV28 with TRBJ2-1; D uncertain. Trimming removed 4 bases at V and 3 bases at J, with 22 bases between. The V gene's germline CDR1 is MDHEN and CDR2 SYDVKM. The CDR3 covers 18 residues. CDR3 sequence: CASSYRNVLSGFYNEQFF. CDR3 nucleotide sequence: TGTGCCAGCAGTTACCGAAACGTACTATCCGGGTTCTACAATGAGCAGTTCTTC.

The rearrangement links TRBV11-2 to TRBJ2-7, with TRBD2 matching 7 bases. The CDR3 totals 16 residues. The germline V gene has CDR1 SGHAT and CDR2 FQNNGV. V shed 5 bases and J 0 bases; nucleotides not matched to a gene: 10. The CDR3 sequence is CASSPWGGLGSYEQYF. The CDR3 DNA is TGTGCCAGCAGCCCCTGGGGGGGTCTTGGCTCCTACGAGCAGTACTTC.

The chain recombines TRBV19 with TRBJ1-5, with 10 bases lining up with TRBD1. V trimming: 4 bases; J trimming: 2 bases; junction bases outside the gene matches: 5. In germline, CDR1 is LNHDA, CDR2 SQIVND (reference sequence). The CDR3 covers 16 residues. The CDR3 sequence: CASSKGTGDRNQPQHF. The DNA of the CDR3 is TGTGCCAGTAGTAAAGGGACAGGGGATCGCAATCAGCCCCAGCATTTT. Full variable domain (remainder filled in from reference TRBV19 and TRBJ1-5): DGGITQSPKYLFRKEGQNVTLSCEQNLNHDAMYWYRQDPGQGLRLIYYSQIVNDFQKGDIAEGYSVSREKKESFPLTVTSAQKNPTAFYLCASSKGTGDRNQPQHFGDGTRLSIL.

The rearrangement uses TRBV19 and TRBJ1-5, with TRBD1 matching over 7 bases. Germline values: CDR1 LNHDA, CDR2 SQIVND (reference sequence). Trimming took 3 bases from V and 5 from J; bases not matched to a gene: 10. This CDR3 has 16 residues. The CDR3 is CASSIPQGQGYQPQHF. The CDR3 DNA follows: TGTGCCAGTAGTATTCCACAGGGGCAGGGGTATCAGCCCCAGCATTTT.

V and J are TRBV3-1 (or the pseudogene TRBV3-2) and TRBJ2-7, with 10 bases identical to TRBD1. There are 15 residues in the CDR3. Germline CDR1 LGHDT, CDR2 YNNKEL (reference sequence). V trimming: 7 bases; J trimming: 3 bases; junction bases outside the gene matches: 9. The DNA for the CDR3 is TGTGCCAGCACCAAGCGGACAGGGGGGATCTACGAGCAGTACTTC. It yields the protein CASTKRTGGIYEQYF.

Points on this clone: Other DNA variants within this sample encode the same CDR3. The rearrangement links TRBV6-5 to TRBJ1-5, with TRBD1 matching over 7 bases. The ends lost 6 bases at V and 0 bases at J; junction bases unmatched: 5. Germline V lookup: CDR1 MNHEY, CDR2 SVGAGI. The CDR3 runs 15 residues. The CDR3 coding sequence is TGTGCCAGCAGCCCAGGGACAGATAGCAATCAGCCCCAGCATTTT. Protein product: CASSPGTDSNQPQHF.

The chain employs TRBV7-2 and TRBJ2-3, with a weak D call TRBD1 (5 bases). The germline V gene encodes CDR1 SGHTA and CDR2 FQGNSA. The V end was cut by 5 bases, the J end by 7 bases, with 16 bases between. The CDR3 length is 14 residues. DNA of the CDR3: TGTGCCAGCAGCACCGGTTTGGACACCAATACGCAGTATTTT. This translates into CASSTGLDTNTQYF. Full variable domain (missing parts from reference TRBV7-2 and TRBJ2-3): GAGVSQSPSNKVTEKGKDVELRCDPISGHTALYWYRQSLGQGLEFLIYFQGNSAPDKSGLPSDRFSAERTGGSVSTLTIQRTQQEDSAVYLCASSTGLDTNTQYFGPGTRLTVL.

The J gene is TRBJ1-3, the V gene TRBV30; 8 nucleotides line up with TRBD1. From germline, CDR1 is GTSNPN and CDR2 SVGIG (reference sequence). CDR3 size: 14 residues. V dropped 3 bases and J dropped 4; count of bases not matched to a gene: 5. The CDR3 loop is CAWRDREYGNTIYF. DNA for the CDR3: TGTGCCTGGAGGGACAGGGAGTACGGAAACACCATATATTTT.

The CDR3 sequence is CASSLGTGDMETQYF. The CDR3 DNA is TGTGCCAGCAGCTTAGGGACAGGGGACATGGAGACCCAGTACTTC. The chain uses TRBV7-9 and TRBJ2-5; TRBD1 matches at 9 bases. The trim removed 1 base at V and 5 bases at J, leaving 5 bases unmatched. Germline V CDR1 and CDR2: SEHNR, FQNEAQ (reference sequence). CDR3 length: 15 residues. The whole variable domain, filled in from reference TRBV7-9 and TRBJ2-5, reads DTGVSQNPRHKITKRGQNVTFRCDPISEHNRLYWYRQTLGQGPEFLTYFQNEAQLEKSRLLSDRFSAERPKGSFSTLEIQRTEQGDSAMYLCASSLGTGDMETQYFGPGTRLLVL.

The chain is built from TRBV3-1 (or the pseudogene TRBV3-2) and TRBJ2-7, with 7 nucleotides matching TRBD1. The J segment lost 6 bases and the V segment lost 5 bases, leaving 7 bases of the junction unmatched. CDR1 LGHDT and CDR2 YNNKEL come from the germline V gene (reference sequence). The CDR3 totals 13 residues. CDR3 nucleotides: TGTGCCAGCAGCTCTACAGGGGTCGGCGAGCAGTACTTC. Amino acids: CASSSTGVGEQYF.

The rearrangement uses TRBV19 and TRBJ2-7; D gene uncertain. The V and J ends lost 4 bases and 0 bases respectively, with 13 bases between them. Per the germline V gene, CDR1 is LNHDA and CDR2 is SQIVND (reference sequence). The CDR3 loop spans 15 amino acids. The CDR3 DNA is TGTGCCAGTAGTACGGAGCTGCGAAACTCCTACGAGCAGTACTTC. Translation gives CASSTELRNSYEQYF.

J is TRBJ1-1 and V is TRBV13, with TRBD1 identical over 7 bases. V trimming: 2 bases; J trimming: 5 bases; junction bases outside the gene matches: 11. Germline V gene data show CDR1 as PRHDT and CDR2 as FYEKMQ (reference sequence). The CDR3 is 16 residues long. The DNA of the CDR3 is TGTGCCAGCAGCTTAATGGCCGAGGGGGCTGGGACTGAAGCTTTCTTT. Translated: CASSLMAEGAGTEAFF.

V gene TRBV11-2 combines with J gene TRBJ1-1; unclear D gene. The CDR3 is 14 residues long. V was pared by 3 bases and J by 2 bases, with 10 bases between. Germline CDR1 reads SGHAT; CDR2 reads FQNNGV. The DNA for the CDR3 is TGTGCCAGCAGCTTGCGGGGAGTAAACACTGAAGCTTTCTTT. It translates to CASSLRGVNTEAFF.

V gene TRBV19 combines with J gene TRBJ2-3; 8 positions agree with TRBD2. This CDR3 is built from 15 residues. From germline, CDR1 is LNHDA and CDR2 SQIVND (reference sequence). The ends lost 5 bases at V and 5 bases at J; junction bases unmatched: 9. Here the CDR3 reads CASSDTGTRQDTQYF. CDR3 nucleotide sequence: TGTGCCAGTAGTGACACCGGGACTAGACAAGATACGCAGTATTTT.

The chain employs TRBV6-5 and TRBJ2-5; tentatively, D is TRBD1 (8 bases). Looked up from germline, CDR1 is MNHEY and CDR2 is SVGAGI. Trimming shortened V by 5 bases and J by 8 bases, and 18 bases separated the two germline ends. CDR3 length: 14 residues. The CDR3 DNA follows: TGTGCCAGCAGTCCCCAGGGGGCGGGGGATACCCAGTACTTC. Translation gives CASSPQGAGDTQYF.

The chain couples TRBV5-1 to TRBJ2-1; tentative D call: TRBD1 (6 bases). With 4 bases removed from V and 5 bases from J, the gap between germline ends came to 13 bases. This CDR3 spans 14 amino acids. The germline CDR1 and CDR2 sequences are SGHRS and YFSETQ. The CDR3 nucleotides read TGCGCCAGCAGCCCACAGACAGGAAACAATGAGCAGTTCTTC. This gives the protein CASSPQTGNNEQFF.

This clone was found once. V and J are TRBV14 and TRBJ2-7; 8 nucleotides align to TRBD1. Germline V gene sequence: CDR1 SGHDN, CDR2 FVKESK. The CDR3 is 17 residues long. Trimming cost V 1 base and J 7 bases; bases outside gene matches: 15. As DNA, the CDR3 is TGTGCCAGCAGCCAAGGGATTGAGGACTCCAACAGGGGGGAGCAGTACTTC. Translated: CASSQGIEDSNRGEQYF. The variable domain in full, completed from reference TRBV14 and TRBJ2-7, reads EAGVTQFPSHSVIEKGQTVTLRCDPISGHDNLYWYRRVMGKEIKFLLHFVKESKQDESGMPNNRFLAERTGGTYSTLKVQPAELEDSGVYFCASSQGIEDSNRGEQYFGPGTRLTVT.